The sequence of this T cell receptor (beta chain) was determined in a study of T cell changes during pregnancy in multiple sclerosis. TCRdb's copy holds only in-frame clones and misses some; the assay was immunoSEQ multiplex PCR. The sample consists of 40,000 to 45,000 clones, 90% of them appearing once. Source: CD8+ T cells from peripheral blood mononuclear cells, taken in the third trimester of pregnancy. The receptor's source is a female donor with multiple sclerosis, enrolled in a pregnancy study.

CDR3 sequence (DNA): TGTGCCAGCAACCCGACAGGTTATAGCAATCAGCCCCAGCATTTT. Protein sequence: CASNPTGYSNQPQHF. This chain uses TRBV6-5 with TRBJ1-5, with D perhaps matching TRBD1 (6 bases). The CDR3 loop spans 15 amino acids. V gave up 7 bases and J gave up 0 bases, with 13 bases separating them. Per germline, CDR1 MNHEY and CDR2 SVGAGI.